This TCR beta chain is from a study of T-cell reconstitution after alpha-beta-depleted transplantation in children. General study findings and limits: Surviving recipient T cells and thymic progenitors produced the high day-60 TCRbeta diversity seen in some patients. One year post-transplant, T-cell counts and diversity were largely derived from T cells produced anew.

At least ten counts were recorded for this clonotype. Its antigen is not known. The CDR3 consists of 13 residues. Germline V gives CDR1 SQVTM, CDR2 ANQGSEA. V dropped 4 bases and J dropped 0 bases, with 7 bases sitting between them. TCRbeta library preparation incorporated unique molecular identifiers. TCRdb passed the PCR reads through MiXCR, listing each CDR3 protein once. The repertoire includes 200,000 or so distinct CDR3 sequences, 6.3% of them detected once, and 4.5% to 5.5% sits in the top ten. This receptor was identified in a girl under three years old with combined immunodeficiency, due to receive a stem cell transplant. This sample comprised PBMCs, obtained before TCRalphabeta/CD19-depleted stem cell transplant. V and J are TRBV29-1 and TRBJ1-5, with D unresolved. The CDR3 bases are TGCAGCGTTGGACAAAATAGCAATCAGCCCCAGCATTTT. It yields the protein CSVGQNSNQPQHF.